A single sample is the source of the 27 T cell receptor beta chains below, sequenced in a study of CD8+CD57+ T cells in acquired aplastic anemia. Genomic DNA constituted the template upon which TCR beta VDJ and CDR3 profiling was performed. TCRdb reprocessed the reads via MiXCR and lists one record per CDR3 protein. The data show approximately 200,000 distinct CDR3 sequences, around half seen once. The material sequenced was sorted CD4+, CD8+, or CD8+CD57+ T cells (not recorded which) from PBMCs. These TCRs come from a human donor in good health, serving as a control.

This clonotype was seen many times. This chain connects TRBV20-1 to TRBJ1-1; 7 nucleotides align to TRBD1. The CDR3 runs to 12 residues. Germline trimming cut 7 bases from V and 0 bases from J; bases unmatched to any gene: 2. CDR1 and CDR2 from the germline V gene are DFQATT and SNEGSKA (reference sequence). CDR3 region: CSEGGLNTEAFF. As DNA, the CDR3 is TGCAGTGAAGGGGGCCTGAACACTGAAGCTTTCTTT.

The sample holds a few counts of this clonotype. J is TRBJ2-7 and V is TRBV25-1; 8 bases align to TRBD1. The germline CDR1 and CDR2 sequences are MGHDK and SYGVNS. The V gene end was trimmed by 3 bases and the J gene end by 3 bases; junction bases not matched to a gene: 10. The CDR3 has 16 residues. The CDR3 bases are TGTGCCAGCAGTGAGTCTACAGGGGGGTTCTACTACGAGCAGTACTTC. Protein: CASSESTGGFYYEQYF.

The chain recombines TRBV5-1 with TRBJ2-7; the D gene could be TRBD1 or TRBD2 (6 bases each). Trimming left V 2 bases short and J 3 bases short, with 12 bases between. The germline CDR1 and CDR2 sequences are SGHRS and YFSETQ. The CDR3 extends over 14 amino acids. CDR3 bases: TGCGCCAGCAGCTTCGACGGGGGCGTCTACGAGCAGTACTTC. Amino acids: CASSFDGGVYEQYF.

The rearrangement links TRBV2 to TRBJ2-3; D is unresolved. Trimming shortened V by 6 bases and J by 2 bases, and 12 bases separated the two germline ends. CDR3 length: 14 amino acids. The V gene's germline CDR1 is SNHLY and CDR2 FYNNEI. The CDR3 loop is CASSLSSPTDTQYF. DNA of the CDR3: TGTGCCAGCAGCTTATCCAGCCCCACAGATACGCAGTATTTT.

This clonotype was detected a few times. For the CDR3, the DNA is TGTGCCAGCAGCCCAAGACAGGGGAGGTTCAACGAGCAGTACTTC. Translated, it gives CASSPRQGRFNEQYF. The chain employs TRBV7-6 and TRBJ2-7, with TRBD1 matching 8 bases. The CDR3 length is 15 residues. Losses at the gene ends were 5 bases for V and 5 bases for J; bases not matched to a gene: 11. The germline CDR1 and CDR2 sequences are SGHVS and FNYEAQ.

The chain uses TRBV7-8 and TRBJ2-1; 7 positions match TRBD1. The V segment lost 4 bases and the J segment 6 bases; nucleotides outside the gene matches: 6. CDR3 length: 14 residues. Per germline, CDR1 SGHVS and CDR2 FQNEAQ. The CDR3 sequence: CASSWAAGGNEQFF. CDR3 DNA: TGTGCCAGCAGCTGGGCGGCAGGGGGCAATGAGCAGTTCTTC.

V usage is TRBV7-6 and J usage is TRBJ2-3; 12 bases are a match to TRBD2. The CDR3 length is 16 residues. Germline trimming cut 5 bases from V and 2 bases from J; bases unmatched to any gene: 5. Germline V gives CDR1 SGHVS, CDR2 FNYEAQ. The CDR3 spells CASSPRLAGDTDTQYF. For the CDR3, the DNA is TGTGCCAGCAGCCCGAGACTAGCGGGGGACACAGATACGCAGTATTTT.

This clonotype was seen many times. The V and J genes are TRBV19 and TRBJ2-5; D is unresolved. V lost 1 base, J lost 3 bases, and 15 bases lay in between. The CDR3 totals 16 residues. Germline V gene sequence: CDR1 LNHDA, CDR2 SQIVND (reference sequence). The CDR3 protein is CASSIAQPGPEETQYF. In DNA form, the CDR3 reads TGTGCCAGTAGTATAGCGCAACCTGGGCCCGAAGAGACCCAGTACTTC.

This chain links TRBV10-3 with TRBJ1-4; 9 bases line up with TRBD1. Germline V lookup: CDR1 ENHRY, CDR2 SYGVKD. CDR3 size: 13 residues. V lost 6 bases and J lost 7; bases outside the gene matches: 3. The CDR3 DNA is TGTGCCATCAGCACAGGGGGCTCTGAAAAACTGTTTTTT. This encodes CAISTGGSEKLFF.

The chain joins TRBV7-2 to TRBJ1-6; TRBD1 agrees at 9 bases. The CDR3 runs to 15 residues. Germline CDR1 SGHTA, CDR2 FQGNSA. J lost 7 bases, V lost 7 bases, and 8 bases had no gene match. CDR3 sequence (DNA): TGTGCCAGCACCGACCAGACAGGGGGGAATTCACCCCTCCACTTT. It encodes CASTDQTGGNSPLHF.

Points on this clonotype: Given the absence of the conserved phenylalanine or tryptophan at the CDR3 end, a read error is likely. This sequence joins TRBV7-9 and TRBJ1-2; a possible D gene is TRBD1 (5 bases). The CDR3 loop spans 15 amino acids. The germline V and J ends were trimmed by 1 base and 7 bases, with 16 bases remaining between them. From germline, CDR1 is SEHNR and CDR2 FQNEAQ (reference sequence). CDR3 sequence (DNA): TGTGCCAGCAGCTTAGACCGTGGGACGGGGTCTGGCTACACCCTC. It translates to CASSLDRGTGSGYTL.

This rearrangement joins TRBV10-3 to TRBJ1-2, with TRBD1 matching over 9 bases. The CDR3 runs to 14 residues. From germline, CDR1 is ENHRY and CDR2 SYGVKD. V shed 0 bases, J shed 6 bases, and the junction held 2 bases outside the gene matches. CDR3 DNA: TGTGCCATCAGTGAGTCGGGACAGGGAGATGGCTACACCTTC. Translated: CAISESGQGDGYTF.

The CDR3 here is CASKSRERRNQPQHF. The DNA of the CDR3 is TGTGCCAGCAAGTCCAGGGAAAGGCGCAATCAGCCCCAGCATTTT. The V and J genes are TRBV5-6 and TRBJ1-5; tentatively, D is TRBD1 (5 bases). Per germline, CDR1 SGHDT and CDR2 YYEEEE. The V and J ends lost 6 bases and 2 bases respectively, with 15 bases between them. This CDR3 region has 15 residues.

This clonotype came up many times. The chain joins TRBV6-5 to TRBJ1-1; D is uncertain. The CDR3 consists of 14 residues. Germline V CDR1 and CDR2: MNHEY, SVGAGI. V dropped 0 bases and J dropped 6 bases, with 11 bases sitting between them. The CDR3 nucleotides are TGTGCCAGCAGTTACTCGGTCTTGGGGTCTGAAGCTTTCTTT. The encoded protein is CASSYSVLGSEAFF.

In its sample, this clonotype was seen many times. This chain joins TRBV5-1 and TRBJ1-1, with D unresolved. Per germline, CDR1 SGHRS and CDR2 YFSETQ. The CDR3 length is 14 residues. Trimming removed 0 bases at V and 6 bases at J, with 12 bases between. As DNA, the CDR3 is TGCGCCAGCAGCTTGGACGGCACGGGTGCTGAAGCTTTCTTT. It specifies CASSLDGTGAEAFF.

This clonotype was detected a few times. A much more abundant neighbour one base away suggests this may be a read error. The rearrangement joins TRBV7-8 to TRBJ2-7; no clear D gene. Per the germline V gene, CDR1 is SGHVS and CDR2 is FQNEAQ. The CDR3 loop spans 15 amino acids. In nucleotides, the CDR3 is TGCGCCAGCAGCCAAGATCGTGTGACATTCTACGAGCGGTACTTC. Protein product: CASSQDRVTFYERYF.

The chain has TRBV7-2 and TRBJ1-1, with 10 bases that match TRBD1. The V and J ends lost 4 bases and 4 bases, in that order; junction bases with no gene match: 6. The CDR3 has 15 amino acids. CDR1 SGHTA and CDR2 FQGNSA come from the germline V gene. The CDR3 region is CASSSSDRGSTEAFF. The CDR3 DNA follows: TGTGCCAGCAGCTCATCGGACAGGGGGAGCACTGAAGCTTTCTTT.

The sample holds many counts of this clonotype. The chain recombines TRBV6-5 with TRBJ1-6; D is uncertain. Per germline, CDR1 MNHEY and CDR2 SVGAGI. With 6 bases removed from V and 0 bases from J, the gap between germline ends came to 15 bases. The CDR3 runs 17 residues. The CDR3: CASRTTRIISYNSPLHF. CDR3 bases: TGTGCCAGCAGAACGACGAGGATAATCTCCTATAATTCACCCCTCCACTTT.

This rearrangement joins TRBV12-3 or TRBV12-4 to TRBJ1-6; D uncertain. The CDR3 runs 14 residues. Trimming took off 3 bases at V and 8 bases at J, with 11 bases between the two ends. DNA of the CDR3: TGTGCCAGCAGTTTTGGGAGCAGGCATTCACCCCTCCACTTT. It translates to CASSFGSRHSPLHF.

This clonotype has ten or more counts. The chain joins TRBV7-9 to TRBJ2-3; 8 bases agree with TRBD2. V lost 5 bases to trimming and J lost 5 bases; unmatched junction nucleotides: 9. From germline, CDR1 is SEHNR and CDR2 FQNEAQ (reference sequence). The CDR3 contains 15 residues. The CDR3 sequence is CASSRRGTSIDTQYF. CDR3 bases: TGTGCCAGCAGCCGCCGCGGGACTAGTATAGATACGCAGTATTTT.

The V and J genes are TRBV7-2 and TRBJ2-3; no firm D call. The CDR3 length is 15 residues. Germline V lookup: CDR1 SGHTA, CDR2 FQGNSA. The V end lost 5 bases, the J end lost 2 bases, and 14 bases lay between the germline ends. CDR3 sequence: CASSLPGGITDTQYF. The CDR3 coding sequence is TGTGCCAGCAGCCTGCCAGGCGGAATCACAGATACGCAGTATTTT.

The chain employs TRBV2 and TRBJ2-7; 7 bases map to TRBD1. Losses at the gene ends were 10 bases for V and 7 bases for J; bases not matched to a gene: 13. CDR3 length: 13 amino acids. The germline V gene encodes CDR1 SNHLY and CDR2 FYNNEI. The CDR3 loop is CATRPGQFDEQYF. Here the CDR3 DNA reads TGTGCCACCCGGCCGGGACAGTTCGATGAGCAGTACTTC.

This clonotype was detected once. The CDR3 region is CASSLGGLAGTYEQYF. CDR3 bases: TGTGCCAGCAGCTTAGGCGGACTAGCGGGGACCTACGAGCAGTACTTC. This chain links TRBV11-3 with TRBJ2-7; 12 nucleotides align to TRBD2. Losses at the gene ends were 1 base for V and 2 bases for J; bases not matched to a gene: 3. From germline, CDR1 is SGHNT and CDR2 YENEEA. The CDR3 length is 16 residues.

As DNA, the CDR3 is TGTGCCAGCAGTTTAAGTGAAGGGGCGTCCTATGGCTACACCTTC. Amino acid sequence: CASSLSEGASYGYTF. The chain uses TRBV12-5 and TRBJ1-2, with a weak D call TRBD1 (5 bases). The CDR3 is 15 amino acids. Germline lookup yields CDR1 LGHNT and CDR2 FRNRAP.

This clonotype occurred many times. The chain links TRBV6-5 to TRBJ1-2; possible D gene TRBD1, 5 bases. The CDR3 length is 17 residues. Germline V lookup: CDR1 MNHEY, CDR2 SVGAGI. V was trimmed by 2 bases and J by 4 bases, leaving 20 bases between them. The chain's CDR3 is CASSYQTGQGLTYGYTF. The CDR3 nucleotides read TGTGCCAGCAGTTACCAGACCGGCCAGGGACTAACCTATGGCTACACCTTC.

This clonotype came up many times. The chain recombines TRBV5-1 with TRBJ2-2; D gene ambiguous. Germline V gene lookup returns CDR1 SGHRS and CDR2 YFSETQ. CDR3 size: 16 residues. Trimming stripped 0 bases from V and 2 bases from J, with 11 bases between. In nucleotides, the CDR3 is TGCGCCAGCAGCTTGGGGGCGCATACAAACACCGGGGAGCTGTTTTTT. Protein sequence: CASSLGAHTNTGELFF.

The rearrangement uses TRBV7-8 and TRBJ1-4; a weak D match, TRBD1 (5 bases). The CDR3 totals 15 residues. From germline, CDR1 is SGHVS and CDR2 FQNEAQ. Trimming shortened V by 5 bases and J by 10 bases, and 20 bases separated the two germline ends. The CDR3 bases are TGTGCCAGCAGCCCTAGCGCATCAGGGAGTGGAAAACTGTTTTTT. Encoded protein: CASSPSASGSGKLFF. The whole variable domain, filled in from reference TRBV7-8 and TRBJ1-4, reads GAGVSQSPRYKVAKRGQDVALRCDPISGHVSLFWYQQALGQGPEFLTYFQNEAQLDKSGLPSDRFFAERPEGSVSTLKIQRTQQEDSAVYLCASSPSASGSGKLFFGSGTQLSVL.